This is a list of T cell receptor beta chains from one sample in a study of T cells in Graves' hyperthyroidism and ophthalmopathy. In TCRdb, the multiplex PCR reads were re-called with MiXCR into one record per CDR3 protein. The table has 92,000 or so distinct CDR3 sequences, approximately 56% seen once. What was sequenced was blood. The receptors come from a woman aged 40 to 50 with Graves' hyperthyroidism. Both conserved end residues are part of each CDR3. The D gene is left open where the match is weak. Size is omitted from some rows. Given values are once, few, many or a class for expanded clones.

V gene,clone size,D gene,J gene,CDR3 protein,CDR3 DNA
TRBV11-2,-,-,TRBJ1-2,CASSLDRGVYGYTF,TGTGCCAGCAGCTTAGACAGGGGCGTCTATGGCTACACCTTC
TRBV25-1,-,-,TRBJ1-1,CASSFLSRTNTEAFF,TGTGCCAGCAGTTTTTTATCTAGGACGAACACTGAAGCTTTCTTT
TRBV29-1,many,TRBD1,TRBJ2-7,CSATDGTGGGEQYF,TGCAGCGCAACTGACGGGACAGGGGGCGGCGAGCAGTACTTC
TRBV15,-,-,TRBJ2-5,CATSSLVVRAETQYF,TGTGCCACCAGCAGCTTGGTAGTCAGGGCGGAGACCCAGTACTTC
TRBV15,few,-,TRBJ1-2,CATSPTKSGARGYTF,TGTGCCACCAGCCCCACGAAGTCGGGGGCGAGAGGCTACACCTTC
TRBV20-1,many,-,TRBJ2-7,CSASTRRLYEQYF,TGCAGTGCTAGCACTAGGCGACTATACGAGCAGTACTTC
TRBV11-2,many,-,TRBJ2-7,CASSKRDGVGLPYEQYF,TGTGCCAGCAGCAAAAGAGACGGCGTGGGACTTCCCTACGAGCAGTACTTC
TRBV7-2,-,-,TRBJ1-2,CASSLGMGDGYTF,TGTGCCAGCAGCTTAGGCATGGGGGATGGCTACACCTTC
TRBV7-2,-,-,TRBJ2-7,CASSFQGKVTYEQYF,TGTGCCAGCAGTTTTCAGGGAAAAGTAACCTACGAGCAGTACTTC
TRBV10-3,-,TRBD1,TRBJ1-6,CAIRQGANSPLHF,TGTGCCATCAGGCAGGGGGCTAATTCACCCCTCCACTTT
TRBV9,-,-,TRBJ1-3,CASSVEGGNTIYF,TGTGCCAGCAGCGTAGAAGGGGGGAACACCATATATTTT
TRBV20-1,many,-,TRBJ1-5,CSASTRFGSNQPQHF,TGCAGTGCTAGTACACGTTTTGGGAGCAATCAGCCCCAGCATTTT
TRBV10-3,-,-,TRBJ2-6,CAIQTGANVLTF,TGTGCCATTCAAACAGGGGCCAACGTCCTGACTTTC
TRBV6-6,many,TRBD2,TRBJ2-7,CASKTSGRYEQYF,TGTGCCAGCAAGACTAGCGGTCGCTACGAGCAGTACTTC
TRBV10-3,few,TRBD2,TRBJ2-7,CAISESRASGGYEQYF,TGTGCCATCAGTGAGTCCCGGGCTAGCGGAGGATACGAGCAGTACTTC
TRBV19,-,-,TRBJ1-2,CASRGTGDDYGYTF,TGTGCCAGTAGAGGGACCGGGGATGACTATGGCTACACCTTC
TRBV25-1,-,TRBD1,TRBJ1-6,CARDHGQGNSPLHF,TGTGCTAGAGATCACGGACAGGGGAATTCACCCCTCCACTTT
TRBV10-3,-,-,TRBJ1-1,CAISAGDANTEAFF,TGTGCCATCAGTGCTGGGGATGCGAACACTGAAGCTTTCTTT
TRBV7-9,many,TRBD2,TRBJ2-2,CASTGGASANTGELFF,TGTGCCAGCACGGGGGGGGCTAGCGCGAACACCGGGGAGCTGTTTTTT
TRBV7-2,-,TRBD2,TRBJ2-5,CASSMTAGAPVETQYF,TGTGCCAGCAGCATGACAGCGGGAGCGCCGGTTGAGACCCAGTACTTC
TRBV28,many,TRBD1,TRBJ2-5,CASSFARDRGIQETQYF,TGTGCCAGCAGTTTCGCCCGGGACAGGGGAATCCAAGAGACCCAGTACTTC
TRBV20-1,-,TRBD1,TRBJ2-6,CSARDPTGGNVLTF,TGCAGTGCTAGAGATCCGACAGGGGGCAACGTCCTGACTTTC
TRBV24-1,few,-,TRBJ1-2,CATSDSPGSYGYTF,TGTGCCACCAGTGACTCCCCAGGGTCCTATGGCTACACCTTC
TRBV29-1,-,TRBD1,TRBJ1-2,CSLWGQGYGYTF,TGCAGTTTATGGGGACAGGGTTATGGCTACACCTTC
TRBV7-2,many,TRBD1,TRBJ1-2,CASSLTRDSLYGYTF,TGTGCCAGCAGCTTAACCCGGGACAGTCTCTATGGCTACACCTTC
TRBV7-2,-,TRBD1,TRBJ1-5,CASSQTGNNQPQHF,TGTGCCAGCAGCCAGACAGGGAACAATCAGCCCCAGCATTTT
TRBV29-1,-,TRBD1,TRBJ1-4,CSVGTGGFSEKLFF,TGCAGCGTAGGAACAGGGGGCTTCAGTGAAAAACTGTTTTTT
TRBV5-1,many,TRBD2,TRBJ2-2,CASSLLSGRGNTGELFF,TGCGCCAGCAGCTTGTTGAGCGGGAGGGGGAACACCGGGGAGCTGTTTTTT
TRBV12-3/TRBV12-4,many,-,TRBJ2-3,CASSFSPAGTDTQYF,TGTGCCAGCAGTTTTAGTCCCGCAGGCACAGATACGCAGTATTTT
TRBV2,-,-,TRBJ1-1,CASSEEVRHTEAFF,TGTGCCAGCAGTGAAGAGGTACGGCACACTGAAGCTTTCTTT
TRBV25-1,-,-,TRBJ1-3,CASLDSSSGNTIYF,TGTGCCAGCTTAGACAGTAGCTCTGGAAACACCATATATTTT
TRBV7-9,few,TRBD1,TRBJ2-2,CASSPRQGGSTGELFF,TGTGCCAGCTCACCACGACAGGGTGGCAGCACCGGGGAGCTGTTTTTT
TRBV24-1,many,TRBD2,TRBJ2-5,CATSDPTSGALKETQYF,TGTGCCACCAGTGACCCGACTAGCGGGGCATTGAAAGAGACCCAGTACTTC
TRBV20-1,once,-,TRBJ1-4,CSARGPGYNEKLFF,TGCAGTGCTAGAGGTCCGGGGTATAATGAAAAACTGTTTTTT
TRBV7-2,-,-,TRBJ2-7,CASSLDPGATYEQYF,TGTGCCAGCAGCTTAGACCCAGGGGCGACCTACGAGCAGTACTTC
TRBV7-8,many,TRBD1,TRBJ2-5,CASSLVSWTGLQETQYF,TGTGCCAGCAGCTTAGTGAGCTGGACAGGGTTGCAAGAGACCCAGTACTTC
TRBV9,-,-,TRBJ1-6,CASSLALPRDGDNSPLHF,TGTGCCAGCAGCCTTGCACTTCCCCGGGACGGAGATAATTCACCCCTCCACTTT